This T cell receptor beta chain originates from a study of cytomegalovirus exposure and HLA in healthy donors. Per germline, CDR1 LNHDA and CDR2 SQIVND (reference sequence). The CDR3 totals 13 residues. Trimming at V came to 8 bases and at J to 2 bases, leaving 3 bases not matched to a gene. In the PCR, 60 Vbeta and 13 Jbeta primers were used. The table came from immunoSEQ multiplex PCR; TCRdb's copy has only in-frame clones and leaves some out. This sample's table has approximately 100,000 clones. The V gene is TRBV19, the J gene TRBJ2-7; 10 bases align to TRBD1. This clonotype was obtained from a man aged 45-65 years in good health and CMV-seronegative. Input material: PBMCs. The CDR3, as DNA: TGTGCCAGTGGGGACAGGGGAGCCTACGAGCAGTACTTC. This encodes CASGDRGAYEQYF.